The 30 T cell receptor beta chains below all came from one sample that was sequenced in a study of radiation and T cells in renal cell carcinoma. The table came from immunoSEQ multiplex PCR; TCRdb's copy has only in-frame clones and leaves some out. The sample includes 70,000 to 80,000 clones, around 86% of them seen just once. Time point denoted: blood 2 weeks post-SBRT. Treatment reported: 15 Gy SBRT to primary tumor, nephrectomy 4 weeks later. The sequencing used blood, collected from a patient whose treatment included radiotherapy and nephrectomy. These TCRs come from a woman between 45 and 60 years old with renal cell carcinoma.

The chain couples TRBV18 to TRBJ2-7, with TRBD1 matching 9 bases. Trimming took 1 base from V and 6 from J; bases not matched to a gene: 7. This CDR3 spans 15 amino acids. CDR1 is KGHSH and CDR2 is LQKENI in the germline V gene. CDR3 DNA sequence: TGTGCCAGCTCACCACGGACAGGGGATAACGCCGAGCAGTACTTC. Translation gives CASSPRTGDNAEQYF.

The CDR3: CAISTLRDSHYEQYF. In DNA form, the CDR3 reads TGTGCCATCAGCACTCTCCGGGACAGCCACTACGAGCAGTACTTC. The rearrangement links TRBV10-3 to TRBJ2-7, with TRBD1 matching over 7 bases. The germline gives CDR1 ENHRY, CDR2 SYGVKD. After removal of 6 bases from V and 3 bases from J, the junction contained 11 bases not matched to a gene. This CDR3 has 15 amino acids.

This clone was found a few times. The chain combines TRBV30 with TRBJ1-1; D possibly corresponds to TRBD1 (5 bases). This CDR3 is 13 amino acids long. V was clipped by 4 bases and J by 1 base, with 10 bases between them. The germline V gene has CDR1 GTSNPN and CDR2 SVGIG (reference sequence). The CDR3 here is CAWTRVRNTEAFF. CDR3 sequence (DNA): TGTGCCTGGACCAGGGTAAGGAACACTGAAGCTTTCTTT.

The V call is TRBV7-2, the J call TRBJ2-1; weak D call: TRBD2 (5 bases). Trimming took 4 bases from V and 7 from J, leaving 11 bases between them. This CDR3 is built from 13 residues. Germline V gene data show CDR1 as SGHTA and CDR2 as FQGNSA. CDR3 in DNA: TGTGCCAGCAGCTCGGACTCGTTAAATGAGCAGTTCTTC. It is translated as CASSSDSLNEQFF.

The V gene is TRBV9, the J gene TRBJ2-7, with D perhaps matching TRBD1 (5 bases). Germline V gene sequence: CDR1 SGDLS, CDR2 YYNGEE. Trimming shortened V by 4 bases and J by 3 bases, and 17 bases separated the two germline ends. There are 15 residues in the CDR3. CDR3 amino acids: CASSQGHFLNYEQYF. CDR3 nucleotide sequence: TGTGCCAGCAGCCAGGGCCATTTCTTAAACTACGAGCAGTACTTC.

V is TRBV9 and J is TRBJ2-5, with 7 bases that match TRBD1. The CDR3 totals 14 residues. Germline V gives CDR1 SGDLS, CDR2 YYNGEE. The V gene end was trimmed by 4 bases and the J gene end by 5 bases; junction bases not matched to a gene: 8. The CDR3 region is CASSPQGVGETQYF. The CDR3 nucleotides are TGTGCCAGCAGCCCCCAGGGGGTAGGGGAGACCCAGTACTTC.

The chain combines TRBV9 with TRBJ1-4; TRBD1 might be the D (6 bases). The CDR3 sequence is 12 residues long. CDR1 and CDR2 from the germline V gene are SGDLS and YYNGEE. Trimming pared 3 bases from V and 10 bases from J, leaving 10 bases between. The CDR3 loop reads CASSEGVGKLFF. In DNA, the CDR3 is TGTGCCAGCAGCGAGGGGGTGGGAAAACTGTTTTTT.

The chain links TRBV6-4 to TRBJ2-6; no clear D gene. Germline V gene data show CDR1 as MRHNA and CDR2 as SNTAGT. The CDR3 consists of 14 residues. Trimming stripped 3 bases from V and 0 bases from J, with 3 bases between. CDR3: CASSESSGANVLTF. The CDR3, as DNA: TGTGCCAGCAGTGAGAGCTCTGGGGCCAACGTCCTGACTTTC.

The chain joins TRBV6-1 to TRBJ1-1; D uncertain. The length of the CDR3 is 14 residues. The germline V and J ends were trimmed by 1 base and 10 bases, with 16 bases remaining between them. The germline gives CDR1 MNHNS, CDR2 SASEGT. The CDR3: CASSEGADNQVAFF. The DNA of the CDR3 is TGTGCCAGCAGTGAAGGTGCCGACAACCAGGTAGCTTTCTTT.

This rearrangement joins TRBV5-1 to TRBJ1-5; D unresolved. The V gene's germline CDR1 is SGHRS and CDR2 YFSETQ. Trimming pared 0 bases from V and 0 bases from J, leaving 10 bases between. The CDR3 length is 16 residues. The CDR3 DNA is TGCGCCAGCAGCTTGGACGGTGTGAATAGCAATCAGCCCCAGCATTTT. Protein: CASSLDGVNSNQPQHF.

The rearrangement joins TRBV27 to TRBJ2-7, with 10 bases fitting TRBD1. V lost 5 bases to trimming and J lost 4 bases; unmatched junction nucleotides: 5. From germline, CDR1 is MNHEY and CDR2 SMNVEV (reference sequence). This CDR3 comprises 14 residues. CDR3 DNA sequence: TGTGCCAGCAGTCGCGGGACAGGGGCTTACGAGCAGTACTTC. Its translation is CASSRGTGAYEQYF.

J is TRBJ2-7 and V is TRBV9; 8 positions match TRBD1. The length of the CDR3 is 14 residues. Germline V gene lookup returns CDR1 SGDLS and CDR2 YYNGEE. Trimming removed 4 bases from V and 0 bases from J; junction bases left unmatched: 3. CDR3 loop: CASSRQGSSYEQYF. Here the CDR3 DNA reads TGTGCCAGCAGCCGACAGGGGAGCTCCTACGAGCAGTACTTC.

By share of the sample, this clone is medium-sized. This chain joins TRBV4-3 and TRBJ1-2; D unclear. This CDR3 spans 11 amino acids. The V end lost 4 bases, the J end lost 8 bases, and 8 bases lay between the germline ends. Germline CDR1 and CDR2: LGHNA and YSLEER. The CDR3 loop reads CASSRDRGYTF. CDR3 coding DNA: TGCGCCAGCAGCCGAGATCGGGGCTACACCTTC.

V gene TRBV19 combines with J gene TRBJ1-2; 7 nucleotides agree with TRBD1. V lost 3 bases to trimming and J lost 4 bases; unmatched junction nucleotides: 5. The CDR3 spans 14 residues. From germline, CDR1 is LNHDA and CDR2 SQIVND (reference sequence). This chain's CDR3 is CASSIIGGVYGYTF. The CDR3 bases are TGTGCCAGTAGTATCATAGGGGGCGTCTATGGCTACACCTTC. Full variable domain (outside the CDR3, taken from reference TRBV19 and TRBJ1-2): DGGITQSPKYLFRKEGQNVTLSCEQNLNHDAMYWYRQDPGQGLRLIYYSQIVNDFQKGDIAEGYSVSREKKESFPLTVTSAQKNPTAFYLCASSIIGGVYGYTFGSGTRLTVV.

The chain uses TRBV5-6 and TRBJ1-3; no reliable D call. Trimming shortened V by 4 bases and J by 0 bases, and 8 bases separated the two germline ends. CDR3 length: 14 residues. CDR1 is SGHDT and CDR2 is YYEEEE in the germline V gene. Written as DNA, the CDR3 is TGTGCCAGCAGCCTTCCAGGCTCTGGAAACACCATATATTTT. Its protein is CASSLPGSGNTIYF.

The J gene is TRBJ1-2, the V gene TRBV6-1; D perhaps matches TRBD1 (5 bases). Per the germline V gene, CDR1 is MNHNS and CDR2 is SASEGT. Trimming removed 8 bases at V and 8 bases at J, with 21 bases between. This CDR3 is 14 amino acids long. This CDR3 reads CASLEKTGPRGYTF. The CDR3 region has the DNA TGTGCCAGCCTGGAAAAAACAGGACCCCGCGGCTACACCTTC.

The chain links TRBV7-3 to TRBJ2-2, with a tentative D call TRBD1 (5 bases). From germline, CDR1 is SGHTA and CDR2 FQGTGA. V gave up 1 base and J gave up 4 bases, with 10 bases separating them. The CDR3 is 15 amino acids. The CDR3 protein is CASSLMWGATGELFF. CDR3 sequence (DNA): TGTGCCAGCAGCTTAATGTGGGGCGCCACCGGGGAGCTGTTTTTT.

The chain has TRBV6-5 and TRBJ1-2; TRBD1 matches at 10 bases. With V trimmed by 5 bases and J by 7 bases, 10 bases remained unmatched. The CDR3 runs 15 residues. CDR1 MNHEY and CDR2 SVGAGI come from the germline V gene. The CDR3 sequence: CASSNRDRGEGGYTF. The CDR3 nucleotides are TGTGCCAGCAGTAACCGGGACAGGGGTGAGGGTGGCTACACCTTC.

The chain recombines TRBV30 with TRBJ2-6, with 8 positions matching TRBD2. V trimming: 8 bases; J trimming: 0 bases; junction bases outside the gene matches: 18. Germline CDR1 GTSNPN, CDR2 SVGIG (reference sequence). The CDR3 contains 19 residues. As DNA, the CDR3 is TGTGCCGAAAAGAGGGAGCGGGGGAGTATAAGCTCTGGGGCCAACGTCCTGACTTTC. It codes for CAEKRERGSISSGANVLTF.

The chain couples TRBV29-1 to TRBJ1-2, with D perhaps TRBD1 (6 bases). Deletions cut 6 bases from V and 6 bases from J, with 14 bases between. The CDR3 extends over 12 amino acids. Germline lookup yields CDR1 SQVTM and CDR2 ANQGSEA. CDR3 bases: TGCAGCGTATCCAACGGGGGCAATGGCTACACCTTC. This translates into CSVSNGGNGYTF.

This chain connects TRBV10-3 to TRBJ1-5, with TRBD1 as a possible D gene (5 bases). Trimming shortened V by 6 bases and J by 3 bases, and 21 bases separated the two germline ends. The CDR3 length is 17 residues. Germline loops: CDR1 ENHRY, CDR2 SYGVKD. The CDR3 loop is CAISETEFTSNNQPQHF. The CDR3 bases are TGTGCCATCAGCGAGACAGAATTTACTAGCAACAATCAGCCCCAGCATTTT.

V is TRBV7-2 and J is TRBJ2-7; D call uncertain. The V gene lost 0 bases and the J gene lost 3 bases, with 9 bases spanning the gap. The CDR3 has 14 residues. Germline V gives CDR1 SGHTA, CDR2 FQGNSA. The CDR3 DNA is TGTGCCAGCAGCTTAGCTTCGGACGGCTACGAGCAGTACTTC. Translated: CASSLASDGYEQYF.

The chain has TRBV6-5 and TRBJ1-2; D remains unclear. The CDR3 length is 11 residues. Trimming took 8 bases from V and 7 from J, leaving 11 bases between them. CDR1 and CDR2 (germline): MNHEY, SVGAGI. The CDR3 region is CASYAVVGYTF. The CDR3 nucleotides are TGTGCCAGCTACGCTGTGGTTGGCTACACCTTC.

V gene TRBV4-1 combines with J gene TRBJ2-5, with D uncertain. CDR3 length: 16 amino acids. The germline gives CDR1 MGHRA, CDR2 YSYEKL. V lost 0 bases and J lost 6, with 17 bases in between. In DNA, the CDR3 is TGCGCCAGCAGCCAAGAGGACGAGCTTGGGATGAAGACCCAGTACTTC. Translation gives CASSQEDELGMKTQYF.

Of note for this clone: It is unclear where the CDR3 begins or ends on the DNA, so no DNA is shown, and the CDR3 is as TCRdb lists it. The chain couples TRBV28 to TRBJ2-1. The CDR3 spans 14 amino acids, including both terminal residues. Germline CDR1 is MDHEN and CDR2 is SYDVKM. This chain's CDR3 is CASSSSGLHNEQFF.

Written as DNA, the CDR3 is TGTGCCAGCAGCTTTTTGAGAGCAGATACGCAGTATTTT. It specifies CASSFLRADTQYF. V usage is TRBV7-3 and J usage is TRBJ2-3; no clear D gene. CDR1 is SGHTA and CDR2 is FQGTGA in the germline V gene. The CDR3 covers 13 residues. V was shortened by 3 bases and J by 4 bases, with 8 bases between the two germline ends.

This clone showed up just once. The CDR3 DNA sequence: TGTGCCAGAAGCTCGCCTTATAGCGGGGGGGCCCTGAGTACGCAGTATTTT. Translating gives CARSSPYSGGALSTQYF. The rearrangement joins TRBV5-3 to TRBJ2-3; TRBD2 matches at 11 bases. TRBV5-3 falls under the ORF class, with uncertain function. CDR3 length: 17 amino acids. The J segment lost 8 bases and the V segment lost 3 bases, leaving 14 bases of the junction unmatched.

This chain uses TRBV19 with TRBJ1-1; D is possibly TRBD1 (5 bases). Germline V gene sequence: CDR1 LNHDA, CDR2 SQIVND (reference sequence). Trimming removed 5 bases at V and 2 bases at J, with 15 bases between. CDR3 length: 15 amino acids. Here the CDR3 reads CASSFFDQGNTEAFF. The CDR3 DNA follows: TGTGCCAGTAGTTTCTTCGACCAGGGAAACACTGAAGCTTTCTTT.

The chain combines TRBV19 with TRBJ1-2; D may be TRBD1 (5 bases). The germline CDR1 and CDR2 sequences are LNHDA and SQIVND (reference sequence). V was pared by 7 bases and J by 2 bases, with 14 bases between. The CDR3 is made up of 14 amino acids. CDR3 nucleotides: TGTGCCAGTACCCTCAGCAGGGAGAACTATGGCTACACCTTC. Translation gives CASTLSRENYGYTF. The full variable domain, with the rest looked up from reference TRBV19 and TRBJ1-2, is DGGITQSPKYLFRKEGQNVTLSCEQNLNHDAMYWYRQDPGQGLRLIYYSQIVNDFQKGDIAEGYSVSREKKESFPLTVTSAQKNPTAFYLCASTLSRENYGYTFGSGTRLTVV.

V and J are TRBV11-2 and TRBJ2-7; TRBD2 is a possible D gene (5 bases). The CDR3 is 15 amino acids. V was shortened by 2 bases and J by 0 bases, with 11 bases between the two germline ends. Germline V gives CDR1 SGHAT, CDR2 FQNNGV. CDR3 coding DNA: TGTGCCAGCAGCTTACTCCAGAGCGGCTCCTACGAGCAGTACTTC. This codes for CASSLLQSGSYEQYF.